The TCR beta chain described here comes from a study of blood T cell repertoires in COVID-19. Study in general: T cells, B-cell-depleted T cells, or PBMCs supplied cDNA or gDNA.

Generated by immunoSEQ multiplex PCR, the TCRdb table keeps only in-frame clones and is missing some. Seen here are about 250,000 clones, approximately 85% observed once, and the top ten hold around 10%. The V and J ends lost 3 bases and 3 bases, in that order; junction bases with no gene match: 6. The CDR3 runs to 15 residues. Germline CDR1 reads SGHRS; CDR2 reads YFSETQ. The origin of this receptor is a woman aged 50 to 60 with acute COVID-19. V is TRBV5-1 and J is TRBJ1-1; 9 bases are a match to TRBD1. Sequences were obtained from PBMCs or T cells enriched from blood (not recorded which). The CDR3 reads CASSSGTGHYTEAFF. CDR3 in DNA: TGCGCCAGCAGCTCGGGGACAGGGCACTACACTGAAGCTTTCTTT. The whole variable domain, filled in from reference TRBV5-1 and TRBJ1-1, reads KAGVTQTPRYLIKTRGQQVTLSCSPISGHRSVSWYQQTPGQGLQFLFEYFSETQRNKGNFPGRFSGRQFSNSRSEMNVSTLELGDSALYLCASSSGTGHYTEAFFGQGTRLTVV.